The clone carrying this T cell receptor (beta chain) was seen repeatedly, ten times or more. Antigen: not known. The data are from a study of CD8 T cells in ankylosing spondylitis. Study results and caveats: Made up of eight highly homologous variants, a TCR beta motif appeared characteristic of ankylosing spondylitis blood. As for the disease-linked clones, they showed a CD8+ phenotype and occurred at relatively low frequencies in peripheral blood.

By quantitative 5'-RACE with molecular barcodes, the TCR beta libraries were made. TCRdb called the 5' RACE reads again in MiXCR, with one record for every CDR3 protein. Of some 240,000 distinct CDR3 sequences in the sample, less than 10% were seen once. Trimming left V 0 bases short and J 2 bases short, with 13 bases between. This CDR3 spans 16 amino acids. CDR1 is LGHNA and CDR2 is YNFKEQ in the germline V gene. Sequencing input: blood, either unsorted or a sorted T cell fraction (not recorded which). The receptor was derived from a male donor with ankylosing spondylitis or in good health (not recorded which). V gene TRBV4-2 combines with J gene TRBJ2-5; D is undetermined. The DNA of the CDR3 is TGTGCCAGCAGCCAAGACCATCTTGGGTCTCAAGAGACCCAGTACTTC. It yields the protein CASSQDHLGSQETQYF.